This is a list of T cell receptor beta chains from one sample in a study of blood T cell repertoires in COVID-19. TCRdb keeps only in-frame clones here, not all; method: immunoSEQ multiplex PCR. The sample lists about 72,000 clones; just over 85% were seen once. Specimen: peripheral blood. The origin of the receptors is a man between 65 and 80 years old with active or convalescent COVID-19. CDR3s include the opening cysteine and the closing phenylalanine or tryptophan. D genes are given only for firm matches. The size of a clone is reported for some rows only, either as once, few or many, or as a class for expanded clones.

CDR3 DNA: TGTGCCAGCAGTGAAATCGGCATTCAGTACTTC; CDR3 protein: CASSEIGIQYF; D gene: -; V gene: TRBV2; J gene: TRBJ2-4; clone size: -
CDR3 DNA: TGTGCCAGCAGCGCGACTGGAGGAAACACAGATACGCAGTATTTT; CDR3 protein: CASSATGGNTDTQYF; D gene: -; V gene: TRBV5-4; J gene: TRBJ2-3; clone size: -
CDR3 DNA: TGTGCCAGCAGTTACTCCGGGACTAGCGCCACAGATACGCAGTATTTT; CDR3 protein: CASSYSGTSATDTQYF; D gene: TRBD2; V gene: TRBV6-5; J gene: TRBJ2-3; clone size: -
CDR3 DNA: TGTGCCAGCAGTGAGACAGGGGGCAGGGATGGCTACACCTTC; CDR3 protein: CASSETGGRDGYTF; D gene: TRBD1; V gene: TRBV25-1; J gene: TRBJ1-2; clone size: -
CDR3 DNA: TGTGCCAGCAGCGCAGGACTCCCCGGCGAGAATGAGCAGTTCTTC; CDR3 protein: CASSAGLPGENEQFF; D gene: -; V gene: TRBV6-5; J gene: TRBJ2-1; clone size: -
CDR3 DNA: TGTGCCAGCAGCCTTACTAGCGGAGGCACAGATACGCAGTATTTT; CDR3 protein: CASSLTSGGTDTQYF; D gene: TRBD2; V gene: TRBV5-6; J gene: TRBJ2-3; clone size: -
CDR3 DNA: TGTGCCAGCAGTCCCGGGACAGCCACCTACGAGCAGTACTTC; CDR3 protein: CASSPGTATYEQYF; D gene: TRBD1; V gene: TRBV6-2/TRBV6-3; J gene: TRBJ2-7; clone size: once
CDR3 DNA: TGTGCCAGCGCACGAGCGGGGAACGCAGATACGCAGTATTTT; CDR3 protein: CASARAGNADTQYF; D gene: TRBD2; V gene: TRBV11-1; J gene: TRBJ2-3; clone size: -
CDR3 DNA: TGTGCCAGCAGCCAAGATCATGGCCAAACCTACGAGCAGTACTTC; CDR3 protein: CASSQDHGQTYEQYF; D gene: -; V gene: TRBV4-2; J gene: TRBJ2-7; clone size: -
CDR3 DNA: TGTGCCATCAGTCAGGCCTTTTCCTACAATGAGCAGTTCTTC; CDR3 protein: CAISQAFSYNEQFF; D gene: -; V gene: TRBV10-3; J gene: TRBJ2-1; clone size: -
CDR3 DNA: TGTGCCAGCGCCGGACTAGCGGGAGGAAACGAGCAGTACTTC; CDR3 protein: CASAGLAGGNEQYF; D gene: TRBD2; V gene: TRBV2; J gene: TRBJ2-7; clone size: -
CDR3 DNA: TGTGCCAGCAGACGGGGGGCTGGCTACACCTTC; CDR3 protein: CASRRGAGYTF; D gene: -; V gene: TRBV28; J gene: TRBJ1-2; clone size: -
CDR3 DNA: TGCGCCAGCAGCCAAGGTTGGACAGCGAACACCGGGGAGCTGTTTTTT; CDR3 protein: CASSQGWTANTGELFF; D gene: -; V gene: TRBV4-1; J gene: TRBJ2-2; clone size: -
CDR3 DNA: TGTGCCTGGAGTCGGGGATTCGGTTGGGACAGCGACACCGGGGAGCTGTTTTTT; CDR3 protein: CAWSRGFGWDSDTGELFF; D gene: TRBD1; V gene: TRBV30; J gene: TRBJ2-2; clone size: -
CDR3 DNA: TGTGCCAGCAGCAAAGACGAGAATGAAAAACTGTTTTTT; CDR3 protein: CASSKDENEKLFF; D gene: -; V gene: TRBV21-1; J gene: TRBJ1-4; clone size: once
CDR3 DNA: TGTGCCAGCTCACCGGGGACTAGCGGGCTTAGCACAGATACGCAGTATTTT; CDR3 protein: CASSPGTSGLSTDTQYF; D gene: TRBD2; V gene: TRBV18; J gene: TRBJ2-3; clone size: -
CDR3 DNA: TGTGCCAGCAGCCGCGGGTGGGGGCTTAATGAAAAACTGTTTTTT; CDR3 protein: CASSRGWGLNEKLFF; D gene: -; V gene: TRBV5-8; J gene: TRBJ1-4; clone size: -
CDR3 DNA: TGTGCCAGCAGCCTATCCCGGACAGGAACTAATGAAAAACTGTTTTTT; CDR3 protein: CASSLSRTGTNEKLFF; D gene: TRBD1; V gene: TRBV3-1/TRBV3-2; J gene: TRBJ1-4; clone size: -
CDR3 DNA: TGTGCCAGCAGTCCGACGGGGTATAGCTATGGCTACACCTTC; CDR3 protein: CASSPTGYSYGYTF; D gene: -; V gene: TRBV28; J gene: TRBJ1-2; clone size: -
CDR3 DNA: TGTGCCTGGAGTGGACAGGATCCCTCTGAAAAACTGTTTTTT; CDR3 protein: CAWSGQDPSEKLFF; D gene: -; V gene: TRBV30; J gene: TRBJ1-4; clone size: -
CDR3 DNA: TGTGCCAGCACCTGGCGGGGAGGGCCTGAAGCTTTCTTT; CDR3 protein: CASTWRGGPEAFF; D gene: -; V gene: TRBV11-2; J gene: TRBJ1-1; clone size: -
CDR3 DNA: TGTGCCAGCTCAAACGGGGGGCATATGAATTCACCCCTCCACTTT; CDR3 protein: CASSNGGHMNSPLHF; D gene: -; V gene: TRBV18; J gene: TRBJ1-6; clone size: -
CDR3 DNA: TGTGCCAGCAGCCCCGCTCCCAGCTCCTACAATGAGCAGTTCTTC; CDR3 protein: CASSPAPSSYNEQFF; D gene: -; V gene: TRBV7-3; J gene: TRBJ2-1; clone size: -
CDR3 DNA: TGTGCCAGCAGCCGGGGGGACACCCAAGAGACCCAGTACTTC; CDR3 protein: CASSRGDTQETQYF; D gene: -; V gene: TRBV7-3; J gene: TRBJ2-5; clone size: once
CDR3 DNA: TGTGCCAGCAGCCGGGACAGCCAGCTGGGGGCCAACGTCCTGACTTTC; CDR3 protein: CASSRDSQLGANVLTF; D gene: TRBD1; V gene: TRBV2; J gene: TRBJ2-6; clone size: -
CDR3 DNA: TGCGCCAGCAGCTTCCGGGACAGGGGTAACGAGCAGTACTTC; CDR3 protein: CASSFRDRGNEQYF; D gene: TRBD1; V gene: TRBV5-1; J gene: TRBJ2-7; clone size: once
CDR3 DNA: TGTGCCAGCAGCCTCCACTCGGGACAGGGTAAAAACATTCAGTACTTC; CDR3 protein: CASSLHSGQGKNIQYF; D gene: TRBD1; V gene: TRBV3-1/TRBV3-2; J gene: TRBJ2-4; clone size: -
CDR3 DNA: TGTGCCAGCTCCCGAACAGGGAGGGCCTACGAGCAGTACTTC; CDR3 protein: CASSRTGRAYEQYF; D gene: -; V gene: TRBV2; J gene: TRBJ2-7; clone size: -
CDR3 DNA: TGTGCCAGCAGTCCCGGGGGGAGCTCCTACAATGAGCAGTTCTTC; CDR3 protein: CASSPGGSSYNEQFF; D gene: TRBD2; V gene: TRBV6-5; J gene: TRBJ2-1; clone size: -
CDR3 DNA: TGTGCCAGCAGTTTGGGGCTAGCGCTGCCGAATGAGCAGTTCTTC; CDR3 protein: CASSLGLALPNEQFF; D gene: -; V gene: TRBV27; J gene: TRBJ2-1; clone size: once
CDR3 DNA: TGTGCCAGCAGCTTAGCCCAGTCCCAAGAGACCCAGTACTTC; CDR3 protein: CASSLAQSQETQYF; D gene: -; V gene: TRBV13; J gene: TRBJ2-5; clone size: -
CDR3 DNA: TGCGCCAGCAGCTTGGGTCTTAGCGGGAGTAGCGAGCAGTACTTC; CDR3 protein: CASSLGLSGSSEQYF; D gene: TRBD2; V gene: TRBV5-1; J gene: TRBJ2-7; clone size: few
CDR3 DNA: TGTGCCAGCTCACTAACAGGGAAGGGATACGAGCAGTACTTC; CDR3 protein: CASSLTGKGYEQYF; D gene: -; V gene: TRBV18; J gene: TRBJ2-7; clone size: -
CDR3 DNA: TGTGCCAGCAGCTTAGCGGGAGGACGAAATGAGCAGTTCTTC; CDR3 protein: CASSLAGGRNEQFF; D gene: -; V gene: TRBV7-2; J gene: TRBJ2-1; clone size: -
CDR3 DNA: TGTGCCACAAGACAGGGGGCAGGTGGGAACTATGGCTACACCTTC; CDR3 protein: CATRQGAGGNYGYTF; D gene: TRBD1; V gene: TRBV6-1; J gene: TRBJ1-2; clone size: -
CDR3 DNA: TGTGCCAGCAGCGTCCAGGGACAGGGTGTTGGTAATGAGCAGTTCTTC; CDR3 protein: CASSVQGQGVGNEQFF; D gene: TRBD1; V gene: TRBV7-3; J gene: TRBJ2-1; clone size: few
CDR3 DNA: TGTGCCTGGAGTGTACGGAGCGGGGAAAACATTCAGTACTTC; CDR3 protein: CAWSVRSGENIQYF; D gene: TRBD2; V gene: TRBV30; J gene: TRBJ2-4; clone size: -
CDR3 DNA: TGTGCCAGCAGTTTGTCCCCGACAGGGGCCTACGAGCAGTACTTC; CDR3 protein: CASSLSPTGAYEQYF; D gene: TRBD1; V gene: TRBV27; J gene: TRBJ2-7; clone size: -
CDR3 DNA: TGTGCCTGGACTAGTGGGAGGGGGGGGAGATTTTACAATGAGCAGTTCTTC; CDR3 protein: CAWTSGRGGRFYNEQFF; D gene: -; V gene: TRBV30; J gene: TRBJ2-1; clone size: -
CDR3 DNA: TGTGCCTGGAGTCGGACAGGGAGAGGTCAGCCCCAGCATTTT; CDR3 protein: CAWSRTGRGQPQHF; D gene: TRBD1; V gene: TRBV30; J gene: TRBJ1-5; clone size: -
CDR3 DNA: TGCGCCAGCAGCTTTGGACAGGGCGGCAGATTCACCCTCCACTTT; CDR3 protein: CASSFGQGGRFTLHF; D gene: TRBD1; V gene: TRBV5-1; J gene: TRBJ1-6; clone size: -
CDR3 DNA: TGCGCCAGCAGCTATAACACAGGGTACTATAGCACAGATACGCAGTATTTT; CDR3 protein: CASSYNTGYYSTDTQYF; D gene: -; V gene: TRBV5-1; J gene: TRBJ2-3; clone size: -
CDR3 DNA: TGTGCCAGCAGCTTGGAGCAACACTATGGCTACACCTTC; CDR3 protein: CASSLEQHYGYTF; D gene: -; V gene: TRBV5-5; J gene: TRBJ1-2; clone size: once
CDR3 DNA: TGTGCCACCAGGCCCGGGACTAGCGGGAGTCTGGGTGCAGATACGCAGTATTTT; CDR3 protein: CATRPGTSGSLGADTQYF; D gene: TRBD2; V gene: TRBV24-1; J gene: TRBJ2-3; clone size: -
CDR3 DNA: TGTGCCAGCATGGACAGGGGGCGTACAGATACGCAGTATTTT; CDR3 protein: CASMDRGRTDTQYF; D gene: TRBD1; V gene: TRBV6-5; J gene: TRBJ2-3; clone size: many
CDR3 DNA: TGTGCCAGCTCACCCGGCGCGGGGAGGAGCACAGATACGCAGTATTTT; CDR3 protein: CASSPGAGRSTDTQYF; D gene: -; V gene: TRBV18; J gene: TRBJ2-3; clone size: -
CDR3 DNA: TGTGCCAGCAGGACTGACAGAAACTCTGGAAACACCATATATTTT; CDR3 protein: CASRTDRNSGNTIYF; D gene: -; V gene: TRBV7-8; J gene: TRBJ1-3; clone size: -
CDR3 DNA: TGTGCCAGCAAGCGGGGACTGCAAGAGACCCAGTACTTC; CDR3 protein: CASKRGLQETQYF; D gene: TRBD2; V gene: TRBV6-5; J gene: TRBJ2-5; clone size: -
CDR3 DNA: TGTGCCAGTAGTATGACAGGGGGCGGGTACGAGCAGTACTTC; CDR3 protein: CASSMTGGGYEQYF; D gene: TRBD1; V gene: TRBV19; J gene: TRBJ2-7; clone size: -
CDR3 DNA: TGTGCCAGCAGCTTCCGGGGAGTGGGGTATGGCTACACCTTC; CDR3 protein: CASSFRGVGYGYTF; D gene: -; V gene: TRBV7-9; J gene: TRBJ1-2; clone size: -
CDR3 DNA: TGTGCCAGCAGTGAAGTCCGGGGTGCGGGGGATGAAAAACTGTTTTTT; CDR3 protein: CASSEVRGAGDEKLFF; D gene: -; V gene: TRBV6-1; J gene: TRBJ1-4; clone size: -